The source of this T cell receptor beta chain is a study of PD-1 blockade in classical Hodgkin lymphoma. In every patient, relapse followed autologous stem cell transplantation, while exposure to brentuximab vedotin differed. The V gene's germline CDR1 is SGHTA and CDR2 FQGNSA. The CDR3 extends over 16 amino acids. V lost 2 bases and J lost 0, with 11 bases in between. Measured with immunoSEQ multiplex PCR; TCRdb has only the in-frame clones, and not every one. Found here are approximately 51,000 clones, around two thirds of them singletons; the top ten hold approximately 16%. This receptor was obtained from a human donor with classical Hodgkin lymphoma. The sample here was peripheral blood mononuclear cells (PBMCs), taken before the second cycle of nivolumab. The rearrangement joins TRBV7-2 to TRBJ2-1, with D perhaps matching TRBD2 (6 bases). This CDR3 is CASSLSRGSSYNEQFF. CDR3 DNA: TGTGCCAGCAGCTTATCCCGGGGGAGCTCCTACAATGAGCAGTTCTTC.